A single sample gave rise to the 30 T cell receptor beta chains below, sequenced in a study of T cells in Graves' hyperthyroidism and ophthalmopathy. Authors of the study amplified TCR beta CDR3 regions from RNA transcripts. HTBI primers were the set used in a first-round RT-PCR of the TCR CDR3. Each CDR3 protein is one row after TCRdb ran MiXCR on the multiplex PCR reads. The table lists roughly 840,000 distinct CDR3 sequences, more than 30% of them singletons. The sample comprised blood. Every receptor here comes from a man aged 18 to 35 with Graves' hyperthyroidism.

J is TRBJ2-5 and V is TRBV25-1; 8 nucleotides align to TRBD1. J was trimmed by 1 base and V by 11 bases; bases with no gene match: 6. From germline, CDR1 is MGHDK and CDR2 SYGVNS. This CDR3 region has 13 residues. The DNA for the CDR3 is TGTGCCCCGCCCGGACAGGGCCAAGAGACCCAGTACTTC. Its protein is CAPPGQGQETQYF. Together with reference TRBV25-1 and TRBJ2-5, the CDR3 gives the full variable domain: EADIYQTPRYLVIGTGKKITLECSQTMGHDKMYWYQQDPGMELHLIHYSYGVNSTEKGDLSSESTVSRIRTEHFPLTLESARPSHTSQYLCAPPGQGQETQYFGPGTRLLVL.

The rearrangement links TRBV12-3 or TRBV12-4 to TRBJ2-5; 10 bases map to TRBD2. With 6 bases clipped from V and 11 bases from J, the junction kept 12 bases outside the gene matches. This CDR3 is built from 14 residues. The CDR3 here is CASRPGASGGPQYF. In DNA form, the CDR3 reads TGTGCCAGCAGGCCCGGGGCTAGCGGGGGACCACAGTACTTC.

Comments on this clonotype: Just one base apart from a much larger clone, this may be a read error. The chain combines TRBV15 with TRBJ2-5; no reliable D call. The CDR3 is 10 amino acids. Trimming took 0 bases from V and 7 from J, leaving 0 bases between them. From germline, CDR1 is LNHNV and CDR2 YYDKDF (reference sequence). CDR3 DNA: TGTGCCACCAGCAGAGAGACCCAGTACTTC. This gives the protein CATSRETQYF.

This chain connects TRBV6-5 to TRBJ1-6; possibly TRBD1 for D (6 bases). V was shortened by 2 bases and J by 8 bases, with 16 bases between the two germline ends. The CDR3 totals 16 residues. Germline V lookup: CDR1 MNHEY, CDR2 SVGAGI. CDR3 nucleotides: TGTGCCAGCAGTTACCGCGGGAGGGGGGCCGATTCACCCCTCCACTTT. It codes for CASSYRGRGADSPLHF.

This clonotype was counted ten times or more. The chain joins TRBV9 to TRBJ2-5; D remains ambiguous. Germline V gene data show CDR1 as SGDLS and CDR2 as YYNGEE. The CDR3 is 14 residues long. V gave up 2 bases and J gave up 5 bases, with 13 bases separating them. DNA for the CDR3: TGTGCCAGCAGCGTTGGCGGCAACGAGGAGACCCAGTACTTC. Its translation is CASSVGGNEETQYF. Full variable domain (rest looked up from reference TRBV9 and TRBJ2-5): DSGVTQTPKHLITATGQRVTLRCSPRSGDLSVYWYQQSLDQGLQFLIQYYNGEERAKGNILERFSAQQFPDLHSELNLSSLELGDSALYFCASSVGGNEETQYFGPGTRLLVL.

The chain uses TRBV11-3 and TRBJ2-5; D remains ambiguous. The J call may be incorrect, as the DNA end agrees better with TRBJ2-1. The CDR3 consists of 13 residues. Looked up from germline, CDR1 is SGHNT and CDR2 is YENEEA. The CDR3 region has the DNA TGTGCCAGCAGCTTAGATTTAGGGCTAGAGCAGTTCTTC. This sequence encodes CASSLDLGLEQFF.

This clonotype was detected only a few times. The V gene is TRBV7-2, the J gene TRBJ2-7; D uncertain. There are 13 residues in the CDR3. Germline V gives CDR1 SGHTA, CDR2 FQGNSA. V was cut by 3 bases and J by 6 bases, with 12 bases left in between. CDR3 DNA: TGTGCCAGCAGCTTGCTTCTCTTGGGCGAGCAGTACTTC. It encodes CASSLLLLGEQYF. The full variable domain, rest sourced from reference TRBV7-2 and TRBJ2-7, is GAGVSQSPSNKVTEKGKDVELRCDPISGHTALYWYRQSLGQGLEFLIYFQGNSAPDKSGLPSDRFSAERTGGSVSTLTIQRTQQEDSAVYLCASSLLLLGEQYFGPGTRLTVT.

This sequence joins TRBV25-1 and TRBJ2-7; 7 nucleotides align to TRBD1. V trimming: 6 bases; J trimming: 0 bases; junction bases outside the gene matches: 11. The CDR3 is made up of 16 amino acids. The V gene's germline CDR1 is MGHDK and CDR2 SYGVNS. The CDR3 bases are TGTGCCAGCAGCTACACCGGGACAGTTAGCTCCTACGAGCAGTACTTC. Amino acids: CASSYTGTVSSYEQYF.

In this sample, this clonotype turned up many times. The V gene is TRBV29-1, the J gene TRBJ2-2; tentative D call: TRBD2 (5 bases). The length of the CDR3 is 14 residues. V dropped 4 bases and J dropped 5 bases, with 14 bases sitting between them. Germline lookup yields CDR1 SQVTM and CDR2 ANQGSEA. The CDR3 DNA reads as TGCAGCGTTGGTGGACGGAGGTCTACCGGGGAGCTGTTTTTT. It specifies CSVGGRRSTGELFF.

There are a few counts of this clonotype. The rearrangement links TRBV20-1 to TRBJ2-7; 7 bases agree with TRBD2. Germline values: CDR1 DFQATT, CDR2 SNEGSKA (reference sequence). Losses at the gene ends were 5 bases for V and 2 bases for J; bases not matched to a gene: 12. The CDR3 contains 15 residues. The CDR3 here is CSARPAGTIPYEQYF. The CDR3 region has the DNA TGCAGTGCTCGTCCCGCCGGGACTATCCCCTACGAGCAGTACTTC.

The CDR3 sequence is CASSFAGHNQPQHF. The CDR3 DNA reads as TGTGCCAGCAGTTTCGCGGGACATAATCAGCCCCAGCATTTT. The genes are TRBV2 and TRBJ1-5, with a possible D match to TRBD1 (6 bases). Germline values: CDR1 SNHLY, CDR2 FYNNEI. Trimming took off 5 bases at V and 4 bases at J, with 12 bases between the two ends. The CDR3 is 14 residues long. Together with reference TRBV2 and TRBJ1-5, the CDR3 gives the full variable domain: EPEVTQTPSHQVTQMGQEVILRCVPISNHLYFYWYRQILGQKVEFLVSFYNNEISEKSEIFDDQFSVERPDGSNFTLKIRSTKLEDSAMYFCASSFAGHNQPQHFGDGTRLSIL.

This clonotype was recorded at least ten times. In DNA form, the CDR3 reads TGTGCCAGTGGGACAGGCTACACTGAAGCTTTCTTT. Translation gives CASGTGYTEAFF. V is TRBV19 and J is TRBJ1-1; 8 nucleotides match TRBD1. J lost 3 bases, V lost 8 bases, and 2 bases had no gene match. The V gene's germline CDR1 is LNHDA and CDR2 SQIVND (reference sequence). CDR3 length equals 12 residues.

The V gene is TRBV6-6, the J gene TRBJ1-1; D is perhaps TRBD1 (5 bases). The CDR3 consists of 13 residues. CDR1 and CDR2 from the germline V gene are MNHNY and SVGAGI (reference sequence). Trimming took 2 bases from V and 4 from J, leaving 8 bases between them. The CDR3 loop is CASSYGGITEAFF. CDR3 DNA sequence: TGTGCCAGCAGTTACGGGGGGATCACTGAAGCTTTCTTT.

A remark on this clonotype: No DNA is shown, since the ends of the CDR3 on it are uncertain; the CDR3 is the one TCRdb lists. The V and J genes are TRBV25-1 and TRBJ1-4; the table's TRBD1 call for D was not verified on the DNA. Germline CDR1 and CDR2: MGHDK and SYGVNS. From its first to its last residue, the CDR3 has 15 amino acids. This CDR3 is CACSARRDRGEKLFF.

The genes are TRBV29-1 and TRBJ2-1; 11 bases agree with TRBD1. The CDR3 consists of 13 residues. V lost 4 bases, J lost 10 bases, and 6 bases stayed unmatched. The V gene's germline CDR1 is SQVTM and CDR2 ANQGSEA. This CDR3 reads CSVVGTGGGEQFF. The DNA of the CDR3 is TGCAGCGTTGTGGGGACAGGGGGTGGAGAGCAGTTCTTC.

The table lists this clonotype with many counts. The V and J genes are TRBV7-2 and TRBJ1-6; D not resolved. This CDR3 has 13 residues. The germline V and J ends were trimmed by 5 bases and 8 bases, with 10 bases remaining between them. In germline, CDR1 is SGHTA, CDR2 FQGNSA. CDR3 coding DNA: TGTGCCAGCAGCCCCACCCTGTATTCACCCCTCCACTTT. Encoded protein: CASSPTLYSPLHF.

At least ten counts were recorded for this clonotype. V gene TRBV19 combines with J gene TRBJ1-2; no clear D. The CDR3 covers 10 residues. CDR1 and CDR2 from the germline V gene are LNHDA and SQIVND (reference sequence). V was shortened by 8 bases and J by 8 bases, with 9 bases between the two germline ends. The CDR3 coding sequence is TGTGCCAGTGGATTCTCGGGCTACACCTTC. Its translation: CASGFSGYTF.

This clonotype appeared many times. The CDR3 protein is CSVRDVNYEQYF. CDR3 DNA: TGCAGCGTTAGGGACGTGAACTACGAGCAGTACTTC. The chain is built from TRBV29-1 and TRBJ2-7; the D gene could be TRBD1 or TRBD2 (5 bases each). The V gene's germline CDR1 is SQVTM and CDR2 ANQGSEA. The ends were cut back, 5 bases at V and 3 bases at J, with 11 bases in the middle. CDR3 size: 12 residues.

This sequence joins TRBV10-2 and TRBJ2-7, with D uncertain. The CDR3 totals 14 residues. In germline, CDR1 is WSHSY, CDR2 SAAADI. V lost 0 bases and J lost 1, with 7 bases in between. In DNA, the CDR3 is TGCGCCAGCAGTGAGTCGTACAATTCCTACGAGCAGTACTTC. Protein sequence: CASSESYNSYEQYF.

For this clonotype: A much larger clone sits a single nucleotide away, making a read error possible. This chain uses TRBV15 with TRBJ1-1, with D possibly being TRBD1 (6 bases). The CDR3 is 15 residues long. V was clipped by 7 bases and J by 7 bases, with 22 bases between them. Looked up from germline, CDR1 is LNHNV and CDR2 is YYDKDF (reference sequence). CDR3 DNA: TGTGCCACCAACCTAGACAGGAGGTTGAGCGGTGAAGCTTTCTTT. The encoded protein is CATNLDRRLSGEAFF.

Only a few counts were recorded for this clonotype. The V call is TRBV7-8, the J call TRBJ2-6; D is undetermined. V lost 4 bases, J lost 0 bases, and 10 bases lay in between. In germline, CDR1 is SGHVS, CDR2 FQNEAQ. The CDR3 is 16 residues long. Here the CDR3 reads CASSSGPSSGANVLTF. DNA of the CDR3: TGTGCCAGCAGCTCCGGCCCTAGCTCTGGGGCCAACGTCCTGACTTTC.

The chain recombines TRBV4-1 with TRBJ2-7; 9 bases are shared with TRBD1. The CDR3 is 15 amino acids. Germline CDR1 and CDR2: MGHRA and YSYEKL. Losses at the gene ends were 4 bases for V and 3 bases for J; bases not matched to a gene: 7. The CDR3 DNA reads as TGCGCCAGCAGCCCTACCGAGACAGGGGGCTACGAGCAGTACTTC. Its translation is CASSPTETGGYEQYF.

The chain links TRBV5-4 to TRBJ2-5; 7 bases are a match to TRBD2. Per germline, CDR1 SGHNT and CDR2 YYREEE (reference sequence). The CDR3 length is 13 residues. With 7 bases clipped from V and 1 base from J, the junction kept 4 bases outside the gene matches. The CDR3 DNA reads TGTGCCAGCGCCGGGACTATCCAAGAGACCCAGTACTTC. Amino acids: CASAGTIQETQYF.

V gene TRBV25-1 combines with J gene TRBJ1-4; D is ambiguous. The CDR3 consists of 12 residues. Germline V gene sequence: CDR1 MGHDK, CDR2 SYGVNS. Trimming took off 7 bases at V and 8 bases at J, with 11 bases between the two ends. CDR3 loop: CASKLKSEKLFF. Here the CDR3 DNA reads TGTGCCAGCAAACTGAAGAGCGAAAAACTGTTTTTT.

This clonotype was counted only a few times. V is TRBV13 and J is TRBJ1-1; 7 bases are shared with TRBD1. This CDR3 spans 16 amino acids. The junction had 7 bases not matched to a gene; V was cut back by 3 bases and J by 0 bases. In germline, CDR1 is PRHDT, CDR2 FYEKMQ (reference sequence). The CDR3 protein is CASSLLTGTMNTEAFF. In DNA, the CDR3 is TGTGCCAGCAGCTTGTTGACAGGGACGATGAACACTGAAGCTTTCTTT.

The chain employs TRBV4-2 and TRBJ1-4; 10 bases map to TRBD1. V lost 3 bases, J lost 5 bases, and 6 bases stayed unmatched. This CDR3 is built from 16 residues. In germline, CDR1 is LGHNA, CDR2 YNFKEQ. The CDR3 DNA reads TGTGCCAGCAGCCATCCCACGACAGGGGGCAATGAAAAACTGTTTTTT. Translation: CASSHPTTGGNEKLFF.

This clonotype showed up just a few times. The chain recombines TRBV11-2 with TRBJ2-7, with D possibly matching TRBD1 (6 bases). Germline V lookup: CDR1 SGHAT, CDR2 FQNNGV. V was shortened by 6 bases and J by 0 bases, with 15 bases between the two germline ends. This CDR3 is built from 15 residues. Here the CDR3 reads CASRFAGVISYEQYF. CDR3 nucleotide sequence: TGTGCCAGCAGGTTTGCAGGGGTAATCTCCTACGAGCAGTACTTC.

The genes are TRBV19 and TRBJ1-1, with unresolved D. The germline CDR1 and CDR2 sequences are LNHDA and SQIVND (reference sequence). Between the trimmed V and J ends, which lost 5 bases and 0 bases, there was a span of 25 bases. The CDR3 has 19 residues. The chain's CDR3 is CASSSISGYIETMNTEAFF. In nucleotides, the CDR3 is TGTGCCAGTAGTTCGATTTCGGGATACATCGAAACCATGAACACTGAAGCTTTCTTT.

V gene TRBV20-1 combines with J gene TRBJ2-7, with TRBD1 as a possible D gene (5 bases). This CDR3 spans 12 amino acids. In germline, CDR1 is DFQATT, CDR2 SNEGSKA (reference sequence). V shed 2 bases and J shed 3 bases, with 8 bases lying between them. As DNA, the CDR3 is TGCAGTGCTAGACAGGGTGACTACGAGCAGTACTTC. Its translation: CSARQGDYEQYF.

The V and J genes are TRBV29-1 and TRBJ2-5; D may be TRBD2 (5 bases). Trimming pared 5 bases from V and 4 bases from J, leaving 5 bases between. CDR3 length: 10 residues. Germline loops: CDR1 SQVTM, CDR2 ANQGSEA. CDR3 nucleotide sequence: TGCAGCGTTCGGGGAGAGACCCAGTACTTC. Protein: CSVRGETQYF.